The T cell receptor (beta chain) under discussion was sequenced for a study of PD-L1 blockade in urothelial cancer. Study overall: Patients' atezolizumab regimen, 1,200 mg intravenously every 3 weeks, began at some point between 2014 and 2015.

Produced via immunoSEQ multiplex PCR; TCRdb's table is partial and in-frame only. The repertoire includes around 56,000 clones, 86% of them detected once, and 2.9% sits in the top ten. The V and J ends lost 1 base and 1 base respectively, with 6 bases between them. This CDR3 has 13 residues. Germline lookup yields CDR1 SGHRS and CDR2 YFSETQ. The receptor was isolated from a man aged 50 or older with urothelial cancer. This sample comprised PBMCs, obtained around atezolizumab (anti-PD-L1) treatment. The chain couples TRBV5-1 to TRBJ2-7; D uncertain. As DNA, the CDR3 is TGCGCCAGCAGCTTGTGGCAGTCCTACGAGCAGTACTTC. Translation gives CASSLWQSYEQYF.